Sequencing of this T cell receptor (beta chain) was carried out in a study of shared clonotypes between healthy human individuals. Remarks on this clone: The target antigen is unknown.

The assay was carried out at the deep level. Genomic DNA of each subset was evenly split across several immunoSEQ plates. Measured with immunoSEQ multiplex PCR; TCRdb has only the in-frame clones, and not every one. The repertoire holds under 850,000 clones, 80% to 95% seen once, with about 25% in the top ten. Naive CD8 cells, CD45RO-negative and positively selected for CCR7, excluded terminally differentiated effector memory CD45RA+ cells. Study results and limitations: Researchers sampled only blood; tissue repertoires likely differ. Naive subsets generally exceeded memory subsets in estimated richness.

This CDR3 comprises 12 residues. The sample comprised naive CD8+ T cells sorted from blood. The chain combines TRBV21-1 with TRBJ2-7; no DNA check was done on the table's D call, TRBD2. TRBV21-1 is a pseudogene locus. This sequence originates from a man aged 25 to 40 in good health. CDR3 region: CASKPSSYEQYF. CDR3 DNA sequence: TGTGCCAGCAAACCTAGCTCCTACGAGCAGTACTTC.